This T cell receptor beta chain was profiled in a study of T cell repertoires in cytomegalovirus infection. Study in general: Recently identified HLA-C-restricted CMV epitopes were among the peptides used. Indications came from public TCR beta signatures; they pointed to CMV infection and to a matching HLA type.

This clonotype was found many times. Its antigen remains unidentified. Each CDR3 protein gets one entry after TCRdb re-called the reads with MiXCR. The profile shows roughly 120,000 distinct CDR3 sequences, roughly a third of them singletons. Whole-study results and caveats: People with CMV and the relevant HLA were identified by cumulative public TCR beta family frequency. CMV-specific TCR beta clonotypes restricted by HLA-C dominated the ex vivo response.

The specimen was CD8+ T cells from cultured PBMCs, collected from culture after CMV antigen stimulation. This clonotype originated in a human donor in good health (CMV status not recorded). Some clones in this sample may be carry-over from other donors' samples.

The DNA for the CDR3 is TGCGCCAGCAGCCAAGCAGGGGGGTCTGGGGCCAACGTCCTGACTTTC. This sequence encodes CASSQAGGSGANVLTF. The chain links TRBV4-3 to TRBJ2-6; a possible D gene is TRBD1 (7 bases). The germline gives CDR1 LGHNA, CDR2 YSLEER. The CDR3 is made up of 16 amino acids. Trimming removed 1 base at V and 1 base at J, with 8 bases between.